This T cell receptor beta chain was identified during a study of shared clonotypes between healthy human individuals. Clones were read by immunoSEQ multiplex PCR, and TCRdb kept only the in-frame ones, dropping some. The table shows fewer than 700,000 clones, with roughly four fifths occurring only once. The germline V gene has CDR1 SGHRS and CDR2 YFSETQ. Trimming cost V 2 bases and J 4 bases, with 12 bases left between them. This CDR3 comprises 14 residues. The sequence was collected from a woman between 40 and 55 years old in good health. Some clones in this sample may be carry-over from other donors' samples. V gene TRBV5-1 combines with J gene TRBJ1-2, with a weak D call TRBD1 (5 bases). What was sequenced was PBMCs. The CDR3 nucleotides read TGCGCCAGCAGCTTAGCGGGGGAGTCCTATGGCTACACCTTC. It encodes CASSLAGESYGYTF.